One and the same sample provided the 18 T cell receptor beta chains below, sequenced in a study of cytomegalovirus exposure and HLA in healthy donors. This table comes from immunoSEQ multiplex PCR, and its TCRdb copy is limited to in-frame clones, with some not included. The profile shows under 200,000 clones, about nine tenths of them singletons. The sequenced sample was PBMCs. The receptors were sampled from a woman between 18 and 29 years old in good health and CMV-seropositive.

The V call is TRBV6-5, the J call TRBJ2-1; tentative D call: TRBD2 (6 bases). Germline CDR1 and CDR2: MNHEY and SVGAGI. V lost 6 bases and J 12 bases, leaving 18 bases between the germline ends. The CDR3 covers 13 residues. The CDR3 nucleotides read TGTGCCAGCAGCCAACTCGGGGGAGGAGGGCAGTTCTTC. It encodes CASSQLGGGGQFF.

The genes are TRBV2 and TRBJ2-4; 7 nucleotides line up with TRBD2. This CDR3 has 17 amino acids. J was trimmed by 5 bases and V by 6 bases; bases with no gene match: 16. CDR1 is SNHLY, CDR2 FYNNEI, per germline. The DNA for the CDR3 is TGTGCCAGCAGCAGTGGGGGGGGAAAAGTAGATGAAAACATTCAGTACTTC. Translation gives CASSSGGGKVDENIQYF.

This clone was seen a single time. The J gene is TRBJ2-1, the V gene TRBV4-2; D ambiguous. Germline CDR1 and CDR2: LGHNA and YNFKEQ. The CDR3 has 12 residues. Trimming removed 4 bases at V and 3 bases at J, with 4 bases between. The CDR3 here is CASSPNYNEQFF. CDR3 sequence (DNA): TGTGCCAGCAGCCCTAACTACAATGAGCAGTTCTTC.

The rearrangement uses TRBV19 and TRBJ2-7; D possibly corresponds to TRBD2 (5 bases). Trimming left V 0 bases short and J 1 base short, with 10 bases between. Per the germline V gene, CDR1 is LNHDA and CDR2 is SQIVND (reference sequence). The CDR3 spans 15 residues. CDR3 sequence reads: CASSIDSGLSYEQYF. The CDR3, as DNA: TGTGCCAGTAGTATAGACAGCGGCCTTTCCTACGAGCAGTACTTC.

CDR3 sequence: CASSLGATSGTNEQFF. The CDR3 DNA reads TGTGCCAGCAGCTTGGGCGCGACTAGCGGAACCAATGAGCAGTTCTTC. V is TRBV5-4 and J is TRBJ2-1, with 9 bases aligning to TRBD2. From germline, CDR1 is SGHNT and CDR2 YYREEE (reference sequence). V lost 0 bases, J lost 6 bases, and 7 bases stayed unmatched. This CDR3 region has 16 residues.

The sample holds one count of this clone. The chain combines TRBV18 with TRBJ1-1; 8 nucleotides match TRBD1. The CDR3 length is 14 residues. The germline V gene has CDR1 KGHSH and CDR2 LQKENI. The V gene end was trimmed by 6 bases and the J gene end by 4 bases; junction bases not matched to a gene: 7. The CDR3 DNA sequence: TGTGCCAGCTCGTCGACAGGGGCGAGCACTGAAGCTTTCTTT. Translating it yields CASSSTGASTEAFF. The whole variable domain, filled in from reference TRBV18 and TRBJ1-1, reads NAGVMQNPRHLVRRRGQEARLRCSPMKGHSHVYWYRQLPEEGLKFMVYLQKENIIDESGMPKERFSAEFPKEGPSILRIQQVVRGDSAAYFCASSSTGASTEAFFGQGTRLTVV.

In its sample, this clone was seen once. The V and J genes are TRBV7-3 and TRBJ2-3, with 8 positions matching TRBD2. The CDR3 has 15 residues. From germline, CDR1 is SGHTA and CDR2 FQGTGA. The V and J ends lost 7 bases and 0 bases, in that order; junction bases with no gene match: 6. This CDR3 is CASTTSGESTDTQYF. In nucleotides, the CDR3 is TGTGCCAGCACTACTAGCGGTGAAAGCACAGATACGCAGTATTTT.

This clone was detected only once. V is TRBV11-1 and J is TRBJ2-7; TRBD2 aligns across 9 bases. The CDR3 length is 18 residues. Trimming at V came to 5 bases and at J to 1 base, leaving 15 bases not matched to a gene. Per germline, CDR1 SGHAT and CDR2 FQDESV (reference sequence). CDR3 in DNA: TGTGCCAGCAGCCTAACGTCTGGCGGGAGGGTAGTATCCTACGAGCAGTACTTC. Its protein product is CASSLTSGGRVVSYEQYF.

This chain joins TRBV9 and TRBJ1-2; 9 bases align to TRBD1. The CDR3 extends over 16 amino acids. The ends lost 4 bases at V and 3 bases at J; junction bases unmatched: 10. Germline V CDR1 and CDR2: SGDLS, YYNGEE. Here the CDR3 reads CASSFQRTGVDYGYTF. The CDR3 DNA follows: TGTGCCAGCAGCTTTCAGAGGACAGGGGTCGACTATGGCTACACCTTC.

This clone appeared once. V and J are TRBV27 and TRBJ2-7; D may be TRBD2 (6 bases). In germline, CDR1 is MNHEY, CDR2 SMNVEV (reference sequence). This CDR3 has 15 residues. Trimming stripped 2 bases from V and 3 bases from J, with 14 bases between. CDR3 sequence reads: CASSLTGLSYYEQYF. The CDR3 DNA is TGTGCCAGCAGTTTAACGGGACTCTCTTACTACGAGCAGTACTTC.

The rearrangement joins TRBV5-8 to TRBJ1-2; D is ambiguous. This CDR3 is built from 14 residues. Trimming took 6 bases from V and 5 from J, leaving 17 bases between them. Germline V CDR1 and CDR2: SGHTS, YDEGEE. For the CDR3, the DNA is TGTGCCAGCACGGTCCTCGGGATTTCATATGGCTACACCTTC. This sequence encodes CASTVLGISYGYTF.

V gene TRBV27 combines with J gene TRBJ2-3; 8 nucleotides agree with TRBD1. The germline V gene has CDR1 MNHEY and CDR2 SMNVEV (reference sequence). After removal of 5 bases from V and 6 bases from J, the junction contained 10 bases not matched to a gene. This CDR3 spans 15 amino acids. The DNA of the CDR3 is TGTGCCAGCAGTCATACAGGGGGTATGGGGGATACGCAGTATTTT. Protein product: CASSHTGGMGDTQYF.

The CDR3 here is CATLAGKSREAFF. The CDR3 nucleotides are TGTGCCACCCTTGCAGGGAAATCGCGTGAAGCTTTCTTT. V gene TRBV28 combines with J gene TRBJ1-1, with D perhaps matching TRBD1 (5 bases). The CDR3 covers 13 residues. Germline V gene data show CDR1 as MDHEN and CDR2 as SYDVKM. Trimming shortened V by 10 bases and J by 7 bases, and 19 bases separated the two germline ends. Together with reference TRBV28 and TRBJ1-1, the CDR3 gives the full variable domain: DVKVTQSSRYLVKRTGEKVFLECVQDMDHENMFWYRQDPGLGLRLIYFSYDVKMKEKGDIPEGYSVSREKKERFSLILESASTNQTSMYLCATLAGKSREAFFGQGTRLTVV.

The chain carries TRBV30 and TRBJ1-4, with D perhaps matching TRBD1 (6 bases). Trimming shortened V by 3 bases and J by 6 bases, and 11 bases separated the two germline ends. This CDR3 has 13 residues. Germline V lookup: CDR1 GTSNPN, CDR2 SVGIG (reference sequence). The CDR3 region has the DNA TGTGCCTGGAGCCCAGGGGTATATGAAAAACTGTTTTTT. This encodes CAWSPGVYEKLFF.

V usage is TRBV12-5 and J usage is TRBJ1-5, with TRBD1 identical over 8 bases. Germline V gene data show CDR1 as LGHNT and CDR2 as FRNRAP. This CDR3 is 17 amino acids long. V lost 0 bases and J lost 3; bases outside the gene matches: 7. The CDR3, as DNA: TGTGCTAGTGGTTTGGTATTAGGACAGGGCAACAATCAGCCCCAGCATTTT. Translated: CASGLVLGQGNNQPQHF.

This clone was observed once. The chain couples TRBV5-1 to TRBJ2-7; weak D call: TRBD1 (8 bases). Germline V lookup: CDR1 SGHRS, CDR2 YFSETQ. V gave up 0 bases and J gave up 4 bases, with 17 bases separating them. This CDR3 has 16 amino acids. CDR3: CASSLEGQRDRYEQYF. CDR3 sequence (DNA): TGCGCCAGCAGCTTGGAAGGACAGCGGGACAGGTACGAGCAGTACTTC.

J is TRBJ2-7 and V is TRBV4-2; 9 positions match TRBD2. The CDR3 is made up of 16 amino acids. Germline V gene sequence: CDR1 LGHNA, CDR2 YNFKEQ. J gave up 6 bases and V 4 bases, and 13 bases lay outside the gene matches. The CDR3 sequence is CASSRDVAGASPEQYF. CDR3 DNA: TGTGCCAGCAGCCGCGACGTAGCGGGAGCCTCCCCCGAGCAGTACTTC.

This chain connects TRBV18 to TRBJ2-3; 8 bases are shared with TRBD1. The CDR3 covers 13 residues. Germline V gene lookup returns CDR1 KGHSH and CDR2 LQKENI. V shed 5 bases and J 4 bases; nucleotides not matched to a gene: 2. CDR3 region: CASSSQGADTQYF. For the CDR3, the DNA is TGTGCCAGCTCATCACAGGGGGCAGATACGCAGTATTTT.